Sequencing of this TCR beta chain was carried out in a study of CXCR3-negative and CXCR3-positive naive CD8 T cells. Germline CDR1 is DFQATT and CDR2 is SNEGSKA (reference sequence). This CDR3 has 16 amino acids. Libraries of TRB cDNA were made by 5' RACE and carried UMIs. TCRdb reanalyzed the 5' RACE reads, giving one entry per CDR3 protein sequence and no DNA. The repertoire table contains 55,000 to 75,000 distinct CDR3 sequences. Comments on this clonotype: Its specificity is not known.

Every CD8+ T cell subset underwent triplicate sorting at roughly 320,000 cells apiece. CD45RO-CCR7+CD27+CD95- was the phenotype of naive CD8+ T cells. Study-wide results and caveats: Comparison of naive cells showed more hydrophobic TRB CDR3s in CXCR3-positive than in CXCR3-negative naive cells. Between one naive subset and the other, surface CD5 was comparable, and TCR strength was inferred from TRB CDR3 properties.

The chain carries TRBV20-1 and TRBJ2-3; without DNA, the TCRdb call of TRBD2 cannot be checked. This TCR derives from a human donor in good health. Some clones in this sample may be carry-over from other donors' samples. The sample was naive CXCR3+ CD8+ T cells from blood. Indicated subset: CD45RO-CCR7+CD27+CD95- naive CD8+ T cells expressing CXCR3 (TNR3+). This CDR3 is CSAPRLAGGSTDTQYF.